These 14 T cell receptor beta chains originate from one sample sequenced in a study of cytomegalovirus exposure and HLA in healthy donors. Profiling relied on immunoSEQ multiplex PCR, and the TCRdb table lists in-frame clones only, not all of them. Here the sample spans 150,000 to 200,000 clones, 91% being singletons. Sequenced: PBMCs. These TCRs come from a woman between 18 and 29 years old in good health and CMV-seropositive.

The chain uses TRBV7-2 and TRBJ2-3; TRBD1 matches at 8 bases. Per the germline V gene, CDR1 is SGHTA and CDR2 is FQGNSA. The CDR3 totals 17 residues. V shed 5 bases and J 4 bases; nucleotides not matched to a gene: 14. The CDR3 region has the DNA TGTGCCAGCAGCGGACCATTACAGGGGGTTGGAGCAGATACGCAGTATTTT. Its translation: CASSGPLQGVGADTQYF.

The chain combines TRBV5-1 with TRBJ1-2; D not certain. The CDR3 has 12 amino acids. Germline V CDR1 and CDR2: SGHRS, YFSETQ. V lost 0 bases, J lost 13 bases, and 13 bases lay in between. CDR3 protein: CASSLEAGGSTF. CDR3 in DNA: TGCGCCAGCAGCTTGGAGGCAGGAGGGTCCACCTTC.

This clone was observed a single time. V gene TRBV11-2 combines with J gene TRBJ1-3; D is ambiguous. The germline V gene has CDR1 SGHAT and CDR2 FQNNGV. The CDR3 covers 15 residues. V was trimmed by 5 bases and J by 0 bases, leaving 11 bases between them. CDR3 sequence (DNA): TGTGCCAGCAGCGACGGACGGGACTCTGGAAACACCATATATTTT. It specifies CASSDGRDSGNTIYF.

The gene calls are TRBV5-4 and TRBJ1-2; TRBD1 matches at 7 bases. The germline gives CDR1 SGHNT, CDR2 YYREEE (reference sequence). The CDR3 loop spans 15 amino acids. V dropped 0 bases and J dropped 4; count of bases not matched to a gene: 6. The CDR3 DNA follows: TGTGCCAGCAGCTTGGAGAGGGGGCCCCTCTATGGCTACACCTTC. Amino acids: CASSLERGPLYGYTF. Complete variable domain (other parts from reference TRBV5-4 and TRBJ1-2): ETGVTQSPTHLIKTRGQQVTLRCSSQSGHNTVSWYQQALGQGPQFIFQYYREEENGRGNFPPRFSGLQFPNYSSELNVNALELDDSALYLCASSLERGPLYGYTFGSGTRLTVV.

The chain joins TRBV5-6 to TRBJ2-5, with a weak D call TRBD2 (5 bases). The CDR3 extends over 15 amino acids. Trimming shortened V by 2 bases and J by 3 bases, and 14 bases separated the two germline ends. CDR1 is SGHDT and CDR2 is YYEEEE in the germline V gene. The CDR3 DNA is TGTGCCAGCAGCTTAATAAGGAGGCCCGAAGAGACCCAGTACTTC. It translates to CASSLIRRPEETQYF.

The rearrangement links TRBV6-5 to TRBJ2-1, with D perhaps matching TRBD2 (6 bases). This CDR3 comprises 15 residues. V dropped 0 bases and J dropped 3 bases, with 9 bases sitting between them. CDR1 is MNHEY, CDR2 SVGAGI, per germline. This chain's CDR3 is CASSYSLTSYNEQFF. The CDR3 DNA reads as TGTGCCAGCAGTTACTCTCTGACTAGCTACAATGAGCAGTTCTTC.

Only one count was recorded for this clone. The chain has TRBV7-3 and TRBJ2-3; 11 bases agree with TRBD2. Germline-derived CDR1 and CDR2 are SGHTA and FQGTGA. With 1 base clipped from V and 5 bases from J, the junction kept 5 bases outside the gene matches. This CDR3 comprises 16 residues. In DNA form, the CDR3 reads TGTGCCAGCAGCTTAAGCTCCGGGACTAGCGGAGATACGCAGTATTTT. This codes for CASSLSSGTSGDTQYF.

To note about this clone: Additional DNA sequences in this sample encode the identical CDR3. The chain joins TRBV6-1 to TRBJ2-1, with unresolved D. CDR1 and CDR2 from the germline V gene are MNHNS and SASEGT. This CDR3 has 16 amino acids. V was shortened by 1 base and J by 0 bases, with 10 bases between the two germline ends. In DNA form, the CDR3 reads TGTGCCAGCAGTGAAGAGGCGCGGAGCTCCTACAATGAGCAGTTCTTC. Translated, it gives CASSEEARSSYNEQFF.

The chain couples TRBV5-6 to TRBJ2-7; D is perhaps TRBD1 (5 bases). The CDR3 totals 12 residues. In germline, CDR1 is SGHDT, CDR2 YYEEEE. Trimming removed 4 bases from V and 3 bases from J, with 8 bases in between. CDR3 residues: CASSLRVYEQYF. The DNA of the CDR3 is TGTGCCAGCAGCCTCAGGGTCTACGAGCAGTACTTC.

The gene calls are TRBV2 and TRBJ2-5; 11 positions match TRBD2. The V segment lost 2 bases and the J segment 3 bases; nucleotides outside the gene matches: 8. CDR1 is SNHLY and CDR2 is FYNNEI in the germline V gene. The CDR3 is made up of 17 amino acids. This CDR3 is CASSELGSGGGEETQYF. For the CDR3, the DNA is TGTGCCAGCAGTGAACTAGGTAGCGGGGGGGGAGAAGAGACCCAGTACTTC. The whole variable domain, filled in from reference TRBV2 and TRBJ2-5, reads EPEVTQTPSHQVTQMGQEVILRCVPISNHLYFYWYRQILGQKVEFLVSFYNNEISEKSEIFDDQFSVERPDGSNFTLKIRSTKLEDSAMYFCASSELGSGGGEETQYFGPGTRLLVL.

The DNA for the CDR3 is TGTGCCAGCAGCTTAGAGCCCCACTCCTCCTACAATGAGCAGTTCTTC. This sequence encodes CASSLEPHSSYNEQFF. The V and J genes are TRBV7-6 and TRBJ2-1, with D unresolved. In germline, CDR1 is SGHVS, CDR2 FNYEAQ. Trimming shortened V by 1 base and J by 0 bases, and 10 bases separated the two germline ends. The CDR3 runs to 16 residues.

This clone was seen a single time. The chain carries TRBV6-4 and TRBJ2-3, with TRBD2 as a possible D gene (5 bases). Per the germline V gene, CDR1 is MRHNA and CDR2 is SNTAGT. The CDR3 sequence is 12 residues long. V lost 0 bases and J lost 8, with 6 bases in between. The CDR3 bases are TGTGCCAGCAGTGACTCCGCGGGTACGCAGTATTTT. Residues: CASSDSAGTQYF.

The V and J genes are TRBV7-8 and TRBJ1-2, with 7 bases fitting TRBD1. Germline CDR1 and CDR2: SGHVS and FQNEAQ. The CDR3 spans 15 residues. Trimming removed 5 bases from V and 2 bases from J; junction bases left unmatched: 8. The CDR3 loop is CASSPSGRGNYGYTF. CDR3 nucleotide sequence: TGTGCCAGCAGCCCGAGCGGCAGGGGGAACTATGGCTACACCTTC. The full variable domain, its missing parts supplied by reference TRBV7-8 and TRBJ1-2, is GAGVSQSPRYKVAKRGQDVALRCDPISGHVSLFWYQQALGQGPEFLTYFQNEAQLDKSGLPSDRFFAERPEGSVSTLKIQRTQQEDSAVYLCASSPSGRGNYGYTFGSGTRLTVV.

The V call is TRBV11-2, the J call TRBJ2-2; 16 positions match TRBD2. The germline V gene has CDR1 SGHAT and CDR2 FQNNGV. Trimming took 4 bases from V and 5 from J; bases not matched to a gene: 7. The CDR3 runs to 18 residues. The CDR3 loop is CASSSGTSGGARTGELFF. The CDR3 DNA reads as TGTGCCAGCAGCTCCGGGACTAGCGGGGGGGCCCGGACCGGGGAGCTGTTTTTT.